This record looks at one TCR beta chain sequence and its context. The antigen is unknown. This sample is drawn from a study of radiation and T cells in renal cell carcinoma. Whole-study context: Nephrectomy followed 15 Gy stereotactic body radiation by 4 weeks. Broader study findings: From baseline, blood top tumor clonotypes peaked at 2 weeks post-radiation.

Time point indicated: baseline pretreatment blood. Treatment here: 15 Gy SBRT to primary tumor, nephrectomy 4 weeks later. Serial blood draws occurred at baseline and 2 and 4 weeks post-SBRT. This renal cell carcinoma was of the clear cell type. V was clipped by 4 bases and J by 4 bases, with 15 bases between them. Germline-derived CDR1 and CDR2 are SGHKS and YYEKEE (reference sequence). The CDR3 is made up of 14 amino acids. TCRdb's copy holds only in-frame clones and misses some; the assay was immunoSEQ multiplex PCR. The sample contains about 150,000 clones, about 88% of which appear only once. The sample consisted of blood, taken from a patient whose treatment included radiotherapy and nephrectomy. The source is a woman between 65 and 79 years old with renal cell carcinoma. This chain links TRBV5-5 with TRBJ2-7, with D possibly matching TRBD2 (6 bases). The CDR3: CASSPSGAGYEQYF. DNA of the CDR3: TGTGCCAGCAGCCCCTCCGGGGCGGGATACGAGCAGTACTTC.